Below, 10 T cell receptor beta chains from the same sample are listed, as sequenced in a study of graft-versus-host responses after intestinal transplantation. Plating combined approximately 200,000 CFSE-labeled responder cells with approximately 200,000 irradiated, violet-dye-labeled stimulator cells. Repertoires were generated with immunoSEQ multiplex PCR, while TCRdb's copy carries only in-frame clones and drops some. This table holds approximately 7,000 clones, roughly a third found once. This sample comprised alloreactive CD8+ T cells from a mixed lymphocyte reaction culture, obtained before transplantation. Subset defined: CFSE-low proliferating T cells sorted from roughly six-day pre-transplant mixed lymphocyte reaction (GvH or HvG direction). These receptors were obtained from a human patient who was an organ donor for intestinal transplantation.

The V gene is TRBV7-3, the J gene TRBJ2-1; 8 bases line up with TRBD2. Germline V CDR1 and CDR2: SGHTA, FQGTGA. The trim removed 2 bases at V and 6 bases at J, leaving 9 bases unmatched. The CDR3 totals 16 residues. The CDR3 loop is CASSLGLPAGVNEQFF. As DNA, the CDR3 is TGTGCCAGCAGCTTAGGGCTCCCAGCGGGGGTCAATGAGCAGTTCTTC.

Details on this clone: A read error may account for a junction end that differs from germline. The V and J genes are TRBV29-1 and TRBJ2-7; D remains unclear. Germline V CDR1 and CDR2: SQVTM, ANQGSEA. The length of the CDR3 is 9 residues. This CDR3 is CSVERKRRF. CDR3 DNA: TGCAGCGTTGAAAGGAAAAGACGCTTC.

This chain joins TRBV6-1 and TRBJ2-7; TRBD1 aligns across 9 bases. The ends lost 5 bases at V and 6 bases at J; junction bases unmatched: 11. This CDR3 has 15 amino acids. The germline gives CDR1 MNHNS, CDR2 SASEGT. CDR3 in amino acids: CASSQTGQGIFEQYF. CDR3 DNA: TGTGCCAGCAGTCAGACGGGACAGGGCATTTTCGAGCAGTACTTC.

This clone came up a few times. The gene calls are TRBV15 and TRBJ2-3; D is unclear. Germline-derived CDR1 and CDR2 are LNHNV and YYDKDF (reference sequence). V shed 7 bases and J shed 11 bases, with 10 bases lying between them. The CDR3 has 10 residues. For the CDR3, the DNA is TGTGCCACCACAGAACTCCAGCAGTATTTT. It encodes CATTELQQYF.

This chain joins TRBV11-2 and TRBJ2-1; D remains ambiguous. Trimming left V 2 bases short and J 7 bases short, with 15 bases between. The germline gives CDR1 SGHAT, CDR2 FQNNGV. The CDR3 is made up of 15 amino acids. CDR3 DNA sequence: TGTGCCAGCAGCTTAACGCCTAGTGGTTGGAATGAGCAGTTCTTC. The encoded protein is CASSLTPSGWNEQFF.

V usage is TRBV5-4 and J usage is TRBJ2-7; 9 bases map to TRBD2. V dropped 4 bases and J dropped 4; count of bases not matched to a gene: 9. Germline-derived CDR1 and CDR2 are SGHNT and YYREEE (reference sequence). CDR3 length: 15 residues. The CDR3 reads CASSQVRGGAYEQYF. Here the CDR3 DNA reads TGTGCCAGCAGCCAAGTCCGCGGGGGGGCTTACGAGCAGTACTTC.

The rearrangement uses TRBV14 and TRBJ2-1, with a weak D call TRBD1 (6 bases). Germline loops: CDR1 SGHDN, CDR2 FVKESK. V lost 2 bases and J 10 bases, leaving 9 bases between the germline ends. This CDR3 has 12 amino acids. The CDR3 is CASSQQTGEQFF. CDR3 nucleotide sequence: TGTGCCAGCAGCCAACAAACAGGGGAGCAGTTCTTC.

This clone has just a few counts. J is TRBJ2-6 and V is TRBV6-6; D is ambiguous. Trimming took 6 bases from V and 1 from J, leaving 10 bases between them. The CDR3 contains 15 residues. Germline V gene data show CDR1 as MNHNY and CDR2 as SVGAGI (reference sequence). CDR3 DNA: TGTGCCAGCAGCCCTCTGGGTTCTGGGGCCAACGTCCTGACTTTC. This gives the protein CASSPLGSGANVLTF.

The rearrangement joins TRBV4-3 to TRBJ2-4; D not certain. CDR1 and CDR2 (germline): LGHNA, YSLEER. The CDR3 has 13 amino acids. Trimming left V 5 bases short and J 8 bases short, with 13 bases between. The CDR3 protein is CASSKYWFDIQYF. CDR3 DNA: TGCGCCAGCAGCAAATATTGGTTTGACATTCAGTACTTC.

V and J are TRBV6-4 and TRBJ1-2; possible D gene TRBD1, 5 bases. Looked up from germline, CDR1 is MRHNA and CDR2 is SNTAGT. The CDR3 sequence is 14 residues long. V lost 5 bases and J 6 bases, leaving 16 bases between the germline ends. The CDR3 here is CASSYFGGSNGYTF. For the CDR3, the DNA is TGTGCCAGCAGTTACTTCGGGGGGTCGAATGGCTACACCTTC.